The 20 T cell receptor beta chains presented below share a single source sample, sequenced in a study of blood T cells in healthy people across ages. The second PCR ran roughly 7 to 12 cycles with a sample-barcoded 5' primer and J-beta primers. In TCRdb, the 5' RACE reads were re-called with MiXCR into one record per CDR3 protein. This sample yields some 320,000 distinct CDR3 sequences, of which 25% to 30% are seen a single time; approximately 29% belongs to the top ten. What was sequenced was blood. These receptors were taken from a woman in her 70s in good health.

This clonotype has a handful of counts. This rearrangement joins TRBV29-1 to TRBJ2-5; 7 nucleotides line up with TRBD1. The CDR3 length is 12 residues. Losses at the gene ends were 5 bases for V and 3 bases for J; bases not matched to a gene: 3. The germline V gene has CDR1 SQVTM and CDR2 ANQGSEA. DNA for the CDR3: TGCAGCGTTAGTGGACAGGAAGAGACCCAGTACTTC. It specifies CSVSGQEETQYF.

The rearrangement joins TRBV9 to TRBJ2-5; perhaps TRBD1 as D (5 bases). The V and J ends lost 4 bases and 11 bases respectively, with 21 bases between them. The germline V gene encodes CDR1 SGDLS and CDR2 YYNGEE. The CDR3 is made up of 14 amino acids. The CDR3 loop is CASSPIATAREQYF. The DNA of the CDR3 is TGTGCCAGCAGCCCCATTGCGACAGCGCGTGAGCAGTACTTC.

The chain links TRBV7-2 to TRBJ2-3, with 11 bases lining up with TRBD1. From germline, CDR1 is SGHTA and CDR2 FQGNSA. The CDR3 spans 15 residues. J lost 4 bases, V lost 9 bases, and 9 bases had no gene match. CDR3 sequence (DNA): TGTGCCAGTGTCCCCCGGACAGGGGGCGCAGATACGCAGTATTTT. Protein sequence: CASVPRTGGADTQYF.

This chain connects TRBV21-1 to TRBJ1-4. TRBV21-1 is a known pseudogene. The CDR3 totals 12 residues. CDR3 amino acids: CASSKGGEKLFF. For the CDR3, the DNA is TGTGCCAGCAGCAAAGGGGGAGAAAAACTGTTTTTT.

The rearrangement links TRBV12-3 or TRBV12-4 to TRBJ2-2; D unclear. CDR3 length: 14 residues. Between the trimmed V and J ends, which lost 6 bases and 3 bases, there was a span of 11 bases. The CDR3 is CASRRTADTGELFF. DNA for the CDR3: TGTGCCAGCAGAAGAACAGCCGACACCGGGGAGCTGTTTTTT.

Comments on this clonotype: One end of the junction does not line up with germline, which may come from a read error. The CDR3 DNA sequence: TGTGCCGGCAGCCTCTTGGGAGAAGGGCGACCCGAGCAGTACTTC. Translation gives CAGSLLGEGRPEQYF. The chain recombines TRBV5-6 with TRBJ2-7, with D possibly being TRBD2 (5 bases). The CDR3 loop spans 15 amino acids. Looked up from germline, CDR1 is SGHDT and CDR2 is YYEEEE.

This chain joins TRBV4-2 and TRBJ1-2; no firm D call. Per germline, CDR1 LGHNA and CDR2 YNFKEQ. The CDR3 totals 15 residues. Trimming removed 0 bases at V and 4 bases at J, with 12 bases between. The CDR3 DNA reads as TGTGCCAGCAGCCAAGAACCGCAGGAGTCCTATGGCTACACCTTC. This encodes CASSQEPQESYGYTF.

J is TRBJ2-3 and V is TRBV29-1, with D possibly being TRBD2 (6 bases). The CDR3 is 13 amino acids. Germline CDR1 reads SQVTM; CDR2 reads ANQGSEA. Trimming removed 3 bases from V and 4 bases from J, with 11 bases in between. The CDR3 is CSVEGGRSDTQYF. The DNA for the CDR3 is TGCAGCGTTGAGGGTGGGAGGTCAGATACGCAGTATTTT.

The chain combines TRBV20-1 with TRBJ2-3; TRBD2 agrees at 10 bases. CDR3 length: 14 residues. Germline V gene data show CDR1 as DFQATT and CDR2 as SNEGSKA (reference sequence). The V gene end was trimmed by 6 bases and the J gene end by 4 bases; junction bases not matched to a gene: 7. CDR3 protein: CSALAGGDPDTQYF. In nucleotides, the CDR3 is TGCAGTGCCTTAGCGGGGGGAGACCCAGATACGCAGTATTTT.

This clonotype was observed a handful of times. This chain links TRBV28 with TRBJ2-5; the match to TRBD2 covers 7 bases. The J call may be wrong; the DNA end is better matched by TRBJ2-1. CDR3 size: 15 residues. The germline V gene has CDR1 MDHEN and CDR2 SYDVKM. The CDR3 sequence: CASSLRRAGREEQFF. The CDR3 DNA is TGTGCCAGCAGTTTACGCCGGGCCGGGCGGGAGGAGCAGTTCTTC.

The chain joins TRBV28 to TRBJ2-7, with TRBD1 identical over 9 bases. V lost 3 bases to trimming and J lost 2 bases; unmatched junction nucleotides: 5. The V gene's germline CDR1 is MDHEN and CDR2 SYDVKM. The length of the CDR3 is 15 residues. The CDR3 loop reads CASSLGTGITYEQYF. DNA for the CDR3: TGTGCCAGCAGTTTGGGGACAGGGATAACCTACGAGCAGTACTTC.

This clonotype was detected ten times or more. CDR3 sequence reads: CSVESGADTQYF. The CDR3, as DNA: TGCAGCGTTGAGTCGGGGGCAGATACGCAGTATTTT. V gene TRBV29-1 combines with J gene TRBJ2-3; a possible D gene is TRBD2 (6 bases). V lost 3 bases and J lost 4, with 8 bases in between. The germline V gene encodes CDR1 SQVTM and CDR2 ANQGSEA. This CDR3 region has 12 residues.

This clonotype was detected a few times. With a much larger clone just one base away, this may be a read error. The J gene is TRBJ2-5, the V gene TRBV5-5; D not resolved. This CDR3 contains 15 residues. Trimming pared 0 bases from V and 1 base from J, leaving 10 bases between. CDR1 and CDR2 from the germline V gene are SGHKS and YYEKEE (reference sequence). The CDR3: CASSLDSRSQETQYF. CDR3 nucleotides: TGTGCCAGCAGCTTGGACAGCAGATCCCAAGAGACCCAGTACTTC.

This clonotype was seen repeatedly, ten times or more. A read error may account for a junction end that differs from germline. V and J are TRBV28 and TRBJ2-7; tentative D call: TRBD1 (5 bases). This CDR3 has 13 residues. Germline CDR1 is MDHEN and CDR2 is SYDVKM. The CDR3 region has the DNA TGTGCCAGCAAACGAGAGAGTAGGACACTAAATGAATTC. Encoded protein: CASKRESRTLNEF.

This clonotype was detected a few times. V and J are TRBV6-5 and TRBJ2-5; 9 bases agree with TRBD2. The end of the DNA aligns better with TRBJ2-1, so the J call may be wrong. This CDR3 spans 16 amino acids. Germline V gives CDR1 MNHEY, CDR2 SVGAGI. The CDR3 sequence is CASSYGREGRWNEQFF. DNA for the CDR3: TGTGCCAGCAGTTACGGGCGGGAGGGCCGATGGAATGAGCAGTTCTTC.

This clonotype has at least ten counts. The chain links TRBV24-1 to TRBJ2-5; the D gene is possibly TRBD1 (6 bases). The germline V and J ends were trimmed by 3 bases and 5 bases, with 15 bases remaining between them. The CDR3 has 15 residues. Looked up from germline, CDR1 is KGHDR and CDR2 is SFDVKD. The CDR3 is CATSDDRQDEETQYF. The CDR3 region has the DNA TGTGCCACCAGTGATGATAGACAGGATGAGGAGACCCAGTACTTC.

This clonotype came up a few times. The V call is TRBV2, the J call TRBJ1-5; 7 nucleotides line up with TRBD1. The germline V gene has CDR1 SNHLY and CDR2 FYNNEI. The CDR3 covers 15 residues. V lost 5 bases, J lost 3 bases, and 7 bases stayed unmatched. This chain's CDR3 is CASSPTGTDNQPQHF. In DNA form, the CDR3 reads TGTGCCAGCAGTCCGACCGGGACAGACAATCAGCCCCAGCATTTT.

The CDR3 sequence is CSARKKSGAEQYF. CDR3 DNA sequence: TGCAGTGCTCGCAAAAAGTCAGGCGCCGAGCAGTACTTC. The genes are TRBV20-1 and TRBJ2-7; D not certain. Germline CDR1 reads DFQATT; CDR2 reads SNEGSKA (reference sequence). This CDR3 is 13 amino acids long. Trimming cost V 5 bases and J 6 bases, with 17 bases left between them.

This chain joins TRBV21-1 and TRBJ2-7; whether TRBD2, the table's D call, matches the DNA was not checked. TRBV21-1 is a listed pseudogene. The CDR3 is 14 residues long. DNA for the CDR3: TGTGCCAGCAGCCCGCGGGCCTTCCTCTACGAGCAGTACTTC. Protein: CASSPRAFLYEQYF.

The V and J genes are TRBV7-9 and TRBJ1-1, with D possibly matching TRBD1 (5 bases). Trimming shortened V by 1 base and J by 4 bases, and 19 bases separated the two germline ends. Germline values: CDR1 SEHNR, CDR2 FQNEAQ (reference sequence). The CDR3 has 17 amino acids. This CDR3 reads CASSLDGNPGGITEAFF. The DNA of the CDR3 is TGTGCCAGCAGCTTAGATGGTAACCCGGGGGGAATCACTGAAGCTTTCTTT.